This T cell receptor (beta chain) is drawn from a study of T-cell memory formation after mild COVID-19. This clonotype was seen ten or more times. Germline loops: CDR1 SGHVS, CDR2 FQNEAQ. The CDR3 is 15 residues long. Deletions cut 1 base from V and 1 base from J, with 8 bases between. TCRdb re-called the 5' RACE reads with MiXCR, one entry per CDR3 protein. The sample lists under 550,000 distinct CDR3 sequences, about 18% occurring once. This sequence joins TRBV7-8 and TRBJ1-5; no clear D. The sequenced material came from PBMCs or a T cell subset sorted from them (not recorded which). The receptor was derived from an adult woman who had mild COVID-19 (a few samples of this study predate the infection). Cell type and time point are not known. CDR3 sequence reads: CASSLGERSNQPQHF. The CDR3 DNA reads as TGTGCCAGCAGCTTAGGAGAACGCAGCAATCAGCCCCAGCATTTT.